The 2 T cell receptor beta chains listed next were all sequenced from one sample in a study of T cell responses to AZD1222 COVID-19 vaccine. Sequencing used immunoSEQ multiplex PCR; TCRdb keeps in-frame clones, though not all of them. Of 89,000 or so clones in the sample, about 90% are singletons; the top ten hold 16%. Sample: peripheral blood, taken on day 0 of AZD1222 vaccination. These receptor sequences come from an adult in good health.

The chain has TRBV28 and TRBJ1-6; 11 bases fit TRBD1. The CDR3 sequence is 17 residues long. V trimming: 5 bases; J trimming: 15 bases; junction bases outside the gene matches: 18. Germline-derived CDR1 and CDR2 are MDHEN and SYDVKM. The CDR3, as DNA: TGTGCCAGCAGTCATCAGTTTGGACAGGGGGCAGCCCTAGTCCTCCACTTT. It yields the protein CASSHQFGQGAALVLHF.

The chain combines TRBV10-3 with TRBJ2-5; D is undetermined. V was pared by 1 base and J by 3 bases, with 3 bases between. Per the germline V gene, CDR1 is ENHRY and CDR2 is SYGVKD. The CDR3 contains 12 residues. This CDR3 reads CAISEYKETQYF. CDR3 nucleotide sequence: TGTGCCATCAGTGAGTACAAAGAGACCCAGTACTTC.